Following are 8 T cell receptor beta chains from one sample sequenced in a study of beta chain features in type 1 diabetes. Every bit of the isolated RNA underwent reverse transcription, so sequencing read expressed TCRB transcripts. Measured with immunoSEQ multiplex PCR; TCRdb has only the in-frame clones, and not every one. The sample contains fewer than 900,000 clones, about a sixth of which appear only once. Material for sequencing was naive CD4+ T cells from blood. These receptors were obtained from a young woman in good health.

This clone was seen a few times. The chain employs TRBV19 and TRBJ2-2; 9 bases match TRBD1. CDR3 length equals 14 residues. Germline V gene lookup returns CDR1 LNHDA and CDR2 SQIVND (reference sequence). With V trimmed by 8 bases and J by 1 base, 2 bases remained unmatched. CDR3 bases: TGTGCCAGTTCGGGACAGGGGAACACCGGGGAGCTGTTTTTT. Amino acid sequence: CASSGQGNTGELFF.

This clone was observed a few times. The chain uses TRBV29-1 and TRBJ2-7; no clear D. Germline CDR1 is SQVTM and CDR2 is ANQGSEA. V was pared by 6 bases and J by 4 bases, with 19 bases between. The CDR3 length is 14 residues. Written as DNA, the CDR3 is TGCAGCGTGAGGCTTGCGAGTTCTAATTACGAGCAGTACTTC. Encoded protein: CSVRLASSNYEQYF.

Turning to this clone: A read error is possible here, since a much larger clone lies one base away. The chain links TRBV9 to TRBJ2-1; 7 bases are shared with TRBD1. The CDR3 totals 13 residues. V was clipped by 4 bases and J by 4 bases; unmatched bases: 2. Germline loops: CDR1 SGDLS, CDR2 YYNGEE. The CDR3, as DNA: TGTGCCAGCAGCCGGGACAGTTACAATGAGCAGTTCTTC. Translation gives CASSRDSYNEQFF.

This sequence joins TRBV7-2 and TRBJ2-1; no clear D. The germline V gene has CDR1 SGHTA and CDR2 FQGNSA. The V end lost 3 bases, the J end lost 6 bases, and 6 bases lay between the germline ends. This CDR3 has 12 residues. CDR3 nucleotide sequence: TGTGCCAGCAGCTTCCCGACCAATGAGCAGTTCTTC. This translates into CASSFPTNEQFF.

This chain uses TRBV27 with TRBJ1-2, with 11 bases aligning to TRBD1. The CDR3 is 14 residues long. CDR1 is MNHEY and CDR2 is SMNVEV in the germline V gene (reference sequence). V shed 7 bases and J 7 bases; nucleotides not matched to a gene: 8. For the CDR3, the DNA is TGTGCCAGCAACCCGGACAGGGGGCTTGGTGGCTACACCTTC. The encoded protein is CASNPDRGLGGYTF.

The table lists this clone with a few counts. The chain carries TRBV9 and TRBJ2-1; 13 bases map to TRBD2. The CDR3 loop spans 18 amino acids. Germline CDR1 reads SGDLS; CDR2 reads YYNGEE. Trimming at V came to 4 bases and at J to 1 base, leaving 8 bases not matched to a gene. The CDR3 region is CASSLHPGLAGSYNEQFF. CDR3 nucleotide sequence: TGTGCCAGCAGCCTTCACCCGGGACTAGCGGGATCCTACAATGAGCAGTTCTTC.

This clone was picked up a small number of times. The chain joins TRBV5-1 to TRBJ2-3; a possible D gene is TRBD2 (6 bases). Trimming left V 6 bases short and J 2 bases short, with 16 bases between. The CDR3 is 15 amino acids. Germline V gene data show CDR1 as SGHRS and CDR2 as YFSETQ. CDR3 DNA: TGCGCCAGCAAAACCGGGACTTCCCTCACAGATACGCAGTATTTT. This translates into CASKTGTSLTDTQYF.

The J gene is TRBJ1-3, the V gene TRBV4-3; D is undetermined. Germline lookup yields CDR1 LGHNA and CDR2 YSLEER. V was clipped by 4 bases and J by 2 bases, with 9 bases between them. CDR3 length: 14 residues. DNA for the CDR3: TGCGCCAGCAGCCGCCACTTGGCTGGAAACACCATATATTTT. This codes for CASSRHLAGNTIYF.